This T cell receptor (beta chain) is from a study of T cell repertoires in cytomegalovirus infection. Trimming took 0 bases from V and 2 from J, leaving 7 bases between them. CDR1 is SGHTA and CDR2 is FQGNSA in the germline V gene. The CDR3 consists of 14 residues. This clonotype showed up many times. Using its own MiXCR run on the reads, TCRdb lists one record per CDR3 protein. The table includes about 190,000 distinct CDR3 sequences, 7.5% to 10% detected once. Material for sequencing was PBMCs. The chain couples TRBV7-2 to TRBJ1-2; D remains ambiguous. The TCR comes from a human donor in good health (CMV status not recorded). Some clones in this sample may be carry-over from other donors' samples. This CDR3 is CASSLASENYGYTF. CDR3 DNA: TGTGCCAGCAGCTTAGCGTCAGAAAACTATGGCTACACCTTC.